This T cell receptor (beta chain) was sequenced during a study of vaccination and CD4 T cells after COVID-19. Looking at the study overall: Median time from second vaccine dose to sampling was 72 days (14 to 241).

Sequenced with the Oncomine TCR Beta short-read assay was DNA taken from cultured CD4+ T cells. TCRdb used MiXCR to reprocess the PCR reads, holding one entry per CDR3 protein. The table has 7,000 or so distinct CDR3 sequences, about 80% seen once. Stated treatment: roughly 11-day PBMC culture with coronavirus spike peptide pools or control peptides (ViraFEST assay). ViraFEST used peptide pools to expand antigen-specific T cells, then sequenced TCRs. As to this clonotype: Its cognate antigen is unknown.

The CDR3 consists of 20 residues. With V trimmed by 2 bases and J by 10 bases, 24 bases remained unmatched. Germline V lookup: CDR1 MDHEN, CDR2 SYDVKM. The receptor was derived from a human donor who had recovered from COVID-19. Sequencing used CD4+ T cells from blood, cultured in vitro. This rearrangement joins TRBV28 to TRBJ1-3; 9 bases are a match to TRBD1. The DNA of the CDR3 is TGTGCCAGCAGTTTAACCAGTATCGGGACAGGGACGGTCCACAGGGTAACCATATATTTT. It codes for CASSLTSIGTGTVHRVTIYF.